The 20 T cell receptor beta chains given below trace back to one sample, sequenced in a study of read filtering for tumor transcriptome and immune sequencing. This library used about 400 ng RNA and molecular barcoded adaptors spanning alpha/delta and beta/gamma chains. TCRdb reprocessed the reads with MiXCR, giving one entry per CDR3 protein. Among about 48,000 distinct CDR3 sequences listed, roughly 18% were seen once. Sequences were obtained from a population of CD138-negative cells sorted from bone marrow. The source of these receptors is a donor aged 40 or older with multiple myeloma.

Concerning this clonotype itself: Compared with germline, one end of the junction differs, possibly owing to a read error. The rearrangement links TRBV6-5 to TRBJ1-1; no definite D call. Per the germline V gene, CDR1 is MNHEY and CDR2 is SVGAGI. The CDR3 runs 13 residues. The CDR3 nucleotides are TGTGCCAGCACCCTACCGGGCCACCCTGAAGCTTCCTTT. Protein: CASTLPGHPEASF.

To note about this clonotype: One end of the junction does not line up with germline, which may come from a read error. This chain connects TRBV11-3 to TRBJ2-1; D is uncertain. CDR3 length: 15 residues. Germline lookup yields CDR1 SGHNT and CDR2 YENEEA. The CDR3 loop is CASRFSRSSYNEQFF. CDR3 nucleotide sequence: TGTGCCAGCCGCTTCAGCCGTAGCTCCTACAATGAGCAGTTCTTC.

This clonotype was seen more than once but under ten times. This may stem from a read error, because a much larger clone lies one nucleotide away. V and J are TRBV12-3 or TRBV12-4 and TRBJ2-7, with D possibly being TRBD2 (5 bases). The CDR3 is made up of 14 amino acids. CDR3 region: CVSSLSEGRNEQYF. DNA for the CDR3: TGTGTCAGCAGTTTATCAGAGGGAAGAAACGAGCAGTACTTC.

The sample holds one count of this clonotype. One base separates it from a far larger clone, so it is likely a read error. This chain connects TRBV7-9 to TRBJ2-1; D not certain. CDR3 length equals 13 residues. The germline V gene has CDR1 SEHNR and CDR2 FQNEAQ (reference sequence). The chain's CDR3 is CASSLTVINDQFF. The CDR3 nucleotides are TGTGCCAGCAGCTTAACTGTCATCAATGATCAGTTCTTC.

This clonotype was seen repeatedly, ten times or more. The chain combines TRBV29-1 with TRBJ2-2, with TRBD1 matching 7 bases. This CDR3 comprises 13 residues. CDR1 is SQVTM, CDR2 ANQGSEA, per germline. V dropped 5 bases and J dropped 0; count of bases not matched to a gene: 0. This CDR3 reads CSVQGANTGELFF. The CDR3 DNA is TGCAGCGTTCAGGGGGCGAACACCGGGGAGCTGTTTTTT.

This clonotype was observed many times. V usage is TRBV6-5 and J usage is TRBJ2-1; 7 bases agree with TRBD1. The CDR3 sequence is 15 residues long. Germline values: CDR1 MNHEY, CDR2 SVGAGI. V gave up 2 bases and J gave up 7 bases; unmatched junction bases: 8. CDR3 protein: CASSYGQVRGNEQFF. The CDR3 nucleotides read TGTGCCAGCAGTTACGGACAGGTTAGGGGGAATGAGCAGTTCTTC.

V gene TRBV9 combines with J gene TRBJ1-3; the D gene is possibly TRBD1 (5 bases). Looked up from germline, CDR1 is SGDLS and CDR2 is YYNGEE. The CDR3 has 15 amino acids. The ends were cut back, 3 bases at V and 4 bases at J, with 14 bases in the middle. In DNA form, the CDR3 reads TGTGCCAGCAGCGAGTACCCCGGGACCGGAAACACCATATATTTT. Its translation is CASSEYPGTGNTIYF.

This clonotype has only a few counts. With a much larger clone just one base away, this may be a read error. DNA for the CDR3: TGTGCCAGCGGCTTCACGGGACTAGCGGGAGTTTACAATGAGCAGTTCTTC. This translates into CASGFTGLAGVYNEQFF. The J gene is TRBJ2-1, the V gene TRBV7-2; 14 bases are shared with TRBD2. Germline V gene sequence: CDR1 SGHTA, CDR2 FQGNSA. The CDR3 loop spans 17 amino acids.

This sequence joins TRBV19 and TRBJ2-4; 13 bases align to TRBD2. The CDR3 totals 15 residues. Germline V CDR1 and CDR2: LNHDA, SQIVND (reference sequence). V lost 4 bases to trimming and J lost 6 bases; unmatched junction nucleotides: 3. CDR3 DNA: TGTGCCAGTAGTACATGGACTAGCGGGAGAAACATTCAGTACTTC. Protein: CASSTWTSGRNIQYF.

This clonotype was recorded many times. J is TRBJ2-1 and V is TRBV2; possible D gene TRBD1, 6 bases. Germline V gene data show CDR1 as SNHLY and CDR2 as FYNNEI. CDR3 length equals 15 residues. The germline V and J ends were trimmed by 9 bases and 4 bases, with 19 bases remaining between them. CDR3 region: CASAIGGDGYNEQFF. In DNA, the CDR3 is TGTGCCAGTGCTATTGGGGGCGACGGATACAATGAGCAGTTCTTC. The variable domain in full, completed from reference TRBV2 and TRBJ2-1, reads EPEVTQTPSHQVTQMGQEVILRCVPISNHLYFYWYRQILGQKVEFLVSFYNNEISEKSEIFDDQFSVERPDGSNFTLKIRSTKLEDSAMYFCASAIGGDGYNEQFFGPGTRLTVL.

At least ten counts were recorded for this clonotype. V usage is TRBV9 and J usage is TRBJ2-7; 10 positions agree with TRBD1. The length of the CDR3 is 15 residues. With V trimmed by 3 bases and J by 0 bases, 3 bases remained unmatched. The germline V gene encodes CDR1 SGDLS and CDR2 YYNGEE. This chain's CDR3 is CASSETGGVSYEQYF. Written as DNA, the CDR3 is TGTGCCAGCAGCGAGACAGGGGGCGTCTCCTACGAGCAGTACTTC.

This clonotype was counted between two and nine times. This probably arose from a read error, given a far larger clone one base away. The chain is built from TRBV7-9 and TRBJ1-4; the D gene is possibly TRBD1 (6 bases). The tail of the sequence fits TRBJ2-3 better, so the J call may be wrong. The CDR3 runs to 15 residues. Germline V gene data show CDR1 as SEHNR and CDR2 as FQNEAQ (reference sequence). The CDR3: CASSSHTARTDSQYF. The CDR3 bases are TGTGCCAGCAGCTCCCACACCGCTAGGACAGATTCGCAGTATTTT.

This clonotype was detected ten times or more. In DNA, the CDR3 is TGTGCCAGCACCTCTAGCGGAGCTCAAGAGACCCAGTACTTC. Translation: CASTSSGAQETQYF. J is TRBJ2-5 and V is TRBV28; TRBD2 matches at 7 bases. Germline CDR1 MDHEN, CDR2 SYDVKM. The CDR3 runs to 14 residues. The ends lost 7 bases at V and 2 bases at J; junction bases unmatched: 7.

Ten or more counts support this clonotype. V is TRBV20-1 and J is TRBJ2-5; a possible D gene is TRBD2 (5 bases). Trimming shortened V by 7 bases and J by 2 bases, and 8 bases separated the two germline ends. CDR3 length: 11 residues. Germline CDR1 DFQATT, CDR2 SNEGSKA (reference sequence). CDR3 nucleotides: TGCAGTGGGCAGCGGCAAGAGACCCAGTACTTC. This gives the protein CSGQRQETQYF.

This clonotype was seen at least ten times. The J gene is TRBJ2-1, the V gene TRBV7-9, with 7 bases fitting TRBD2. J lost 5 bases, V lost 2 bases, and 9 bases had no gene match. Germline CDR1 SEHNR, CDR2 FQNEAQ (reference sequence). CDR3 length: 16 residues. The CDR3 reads CASSLIKGLEDNEQFF. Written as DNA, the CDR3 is TGTGCCAGCAGCTTAATTAAAGGACTAGAAGACAATGAGCAGTTCTTC. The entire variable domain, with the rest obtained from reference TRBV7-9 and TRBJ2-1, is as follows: DTGVSQNPRHKITKRGQNVTFRCDPISEHNRLYWYRQTLGQGPEFLTYFQNEAQLEKSRLLSDRFSAERPKGSFSTLEIQRTEQGDSAMYLCASSLIKGLEDNEQFFGPGTRLTVL.

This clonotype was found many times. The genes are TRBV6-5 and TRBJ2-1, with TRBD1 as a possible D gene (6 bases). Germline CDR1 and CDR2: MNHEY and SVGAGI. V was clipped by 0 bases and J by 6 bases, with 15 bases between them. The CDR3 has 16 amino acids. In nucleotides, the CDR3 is TGTGCCAGCAGTTACTCGAAGCAGGGGAGCGGCAATGAGCAGTTCTTC. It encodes CASSYSKQGSGNEQFF.

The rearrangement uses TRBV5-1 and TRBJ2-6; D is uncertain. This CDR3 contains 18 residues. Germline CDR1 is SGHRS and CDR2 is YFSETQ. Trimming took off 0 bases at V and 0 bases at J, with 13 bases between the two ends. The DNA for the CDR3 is TGCGCCAGCAGCTTGGGATGGGTCAGCTCCTCTGGGGCCAACGTCCTGACTTTC. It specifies CASSLGWVSSSGANVLTF.

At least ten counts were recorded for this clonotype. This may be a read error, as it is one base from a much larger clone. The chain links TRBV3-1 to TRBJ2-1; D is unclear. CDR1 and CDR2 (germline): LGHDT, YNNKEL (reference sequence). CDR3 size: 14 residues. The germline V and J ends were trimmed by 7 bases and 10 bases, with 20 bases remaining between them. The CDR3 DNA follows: TGTGCCAGCAACCCAATTACCACCGATGTAGAGCAGTTCTTC. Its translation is CASNPITTDVEQFF.

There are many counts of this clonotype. CDR3 DNA: TGTGCCAGCAGCTATGACTTGCTCGGTCGCCAAACTAGCACAGATACGCAGTATTTT. Protein sequence: CASSYDLLGRQTSTDTQYF. The rearrangement links TRBV6-2 or TRBV6-3 to TRBJ2-3; D uncertain. Trimming removed 6 bases at V and 0 bases at J, with 25 bases between. The length of the CDR3 is 19 residues. CDR1 is MNHEY, CDR2 SVGEGT, per germline.

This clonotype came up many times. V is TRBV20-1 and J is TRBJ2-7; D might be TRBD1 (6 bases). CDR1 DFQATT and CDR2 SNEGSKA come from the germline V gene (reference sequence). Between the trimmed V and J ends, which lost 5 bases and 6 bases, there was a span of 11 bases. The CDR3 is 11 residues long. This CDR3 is CSARQGFEQYF. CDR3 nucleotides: TGCAGTGCTCGCCAGGGGTTCGAGCAGTACTTC.